The entry below gives a single TCR beta chain sequence along with its context. Its antigen is unknown. CDR3 size: 14 residues. The germline gives CDR1 MNHEY, CDR2 SMNVEV (reference sequence). V shed 5 bases, J shed 5 bases, and the junction held 9 bases outside the gene matches. This sample is drawn from a study of cytomegalovirus exposure and HLA in healthy donors. Whole-study findings and limits: For cytomegalovirus status, the classifier reportedly gave diagnoses with high specificity and sensitivity. Reports state that TCR beta sequences accurately predicted most subjects' HLA-A and HLA-B alleles. In a later analysis, the majority of CMV-associated beta chains seemingly showed HLA restriction. TCR association rates varied by HLA locus in a later analysis, with DRB1 highest and HLA-C lowest.

PCR employed 60 Vbeta and 13 Jbeta primers. TCRdb keeps only in-frame clones here, not all; method: immunoSEQ multiplex PCR. Among some 150,000 clones listed, roughly 78% were seen once. The rearrangement uses TRBV27 and TRBJ2-7; 7 bases line up with TRBD2. The TCR originated in a man aged 40-50 years in good health and CMV-seropositive. The sequenced sample consisted of PBMCs. The CDR3 coding sequence is TGTGCCAGCAGTGAGGGGAGGGAGTTCGACGAGCAGTACTTC. Translation: CASSEGREFDEQYF.